This is a list of T cell receptor beta chains from one sample in a study of blood T cell repertoires in COVID-19. Assay: immunoSEQ multiplex PCR; the TCRdb copy retains only in-frame clones and omits some. This sample carries about 240,000 clones, approximately 87% of them seen once, and the ten largest clones take 6.2%. Sequencing was carried out using peripheral blood. These receptors all stem from a man aged 55 to 70 with acute or convalescent COVID-19. The CDR3 runs from the conserved cysteine through the conserved F or W. Each record gives: CDR3 length, J gene, V gene, D gene, clone size, CDR3 DNA, CDR3 protein. A D gene is named only where the DNA matches it firmly. The size of a clone is reported for some rows only, either as once, few or many, or as a class for expanded clones.

14	TRBJ2-1	TRBV29-1	TRBD2	once	TGCAGCGCTCTAGCGGGAGTCGTCTACAATGAGCAGTTCTTC	CSALAGVVYNEQFF
15	TRBJ2-3	TRBV5-1	.	.	TGCGCCAGCAGTTTTAGCGGAGGGGGCACAGATACGCAGTATTTT	CASSFSGGGTDTQYF
14	TRBJ1-1	TRBV29-1	.	.	TGCAGCGTGGCGACCCTGGGGGCGGGCACTGAAGCTTTCTTT	CSVATLGAGTEAFF
17	TRBJ2-3	TRBV5-6	TRBD2	.	TGTGCCAGCAGCTTGTTTACTAGCGGCTATAACACAGATACGCAGTATTTT	CASSLFTSGYNTDTQYF
16	TRBJ2-1	TRBV3-1/TRBV3-2	TRBD1	.	TGTGCCAGCAGCCACCAGGACAGGGGGCCCTACAATGAGCAGTTCTTC	CASSHQDRGPYNEQFF
18	TRBJ2-3	TRBV10-3	TRBD2	.	TGTGCCACGAACGCAGGGACTAGCGGGAGTACGGGTTGGAATACGCAGTATTTT	CATNAGTSGSTGWNTQYF
14	TRBJ2-5	TRBV6-6	TRBD2	.	TGTGCCGCCTTAAGCGGGAAGCGCCAAGAGACCCAGTACTTC	CAALSGKRQETQYF
16	TRBJ2-1	TRBV19	TRBD2	.	TGTGCCAGTAGTATAGATCGGGGCGGGAGTCGGAATGAGCAGTTCTTC	CASSIDRGGSRNEQFF
14	TRBJ1-5	TRBV6-5	TRBD1	.	TGTGCCAGCAGTACAGGGGTGGGCAATCAGCCCCAGCATTTT	CASSTGVGNQPQHF
15	TRBJ2-7	TRBV11-2	TRBD2	few	TGTGCCAGCAGCTCCTGGACTAGCGGTTCCTACGAGCAGTACTTC	CASSSWTSGSYEQYF